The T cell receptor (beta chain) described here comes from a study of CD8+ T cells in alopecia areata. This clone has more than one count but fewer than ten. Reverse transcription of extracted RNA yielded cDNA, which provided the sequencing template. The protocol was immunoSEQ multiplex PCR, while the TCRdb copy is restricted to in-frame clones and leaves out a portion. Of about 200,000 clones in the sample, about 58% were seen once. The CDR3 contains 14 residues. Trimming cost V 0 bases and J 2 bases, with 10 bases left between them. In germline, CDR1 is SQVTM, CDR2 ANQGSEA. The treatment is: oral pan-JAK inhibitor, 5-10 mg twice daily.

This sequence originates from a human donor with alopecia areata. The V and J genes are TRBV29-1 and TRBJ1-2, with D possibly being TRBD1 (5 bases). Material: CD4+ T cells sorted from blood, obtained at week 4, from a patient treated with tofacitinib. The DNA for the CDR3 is TGCAGCGTTGAAGAGGGGGATCCGAACTATGGCTACACCTTC. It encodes CSVEEGDPNYGYTF.